This T cell receptor beta chain was captured in a study of blood T cell repertoires in COVID-19 (dated by TCRdb to about 2020). A note on the overall study: The collaborator samples originated in the United States, Italy and Spain and spanned the acute and convalescent phases of COVID-19. HLA class I and class II types, where available, came from metadata supplied by the sample provider rather than from assay-based typing. Sample metadata almost always included a de-identified subject ID, COVID-19 status, age in years and sex. The prospective study material was composed of cDNA or gDNA derived from T cells, B-cell-depleted T cells, or PBMCs. A freely available public database, intended as a resource for researchers studying the immune response to SARS-CoV-2, is where the repertoires were released. Samples came from the ongoing ImmuneRACE study (first 160 participants) plus 1,254 subjects from 6 global collaborators. Subjects who had been exposed to COVID-19, were actively infected with it, or had recovered from it provided the deeply sampled blood TCRbeta repertoires that made up the dataset. The paper's findings and limits, for the study overall: How much clinical and demographic metadata was included differed by source and by participant, and the metadata was provided uncurated.

V sheds 2 bases and J sheds 4 bases, leaving 6 bases between their ends. From its cysteine to its phenylalanine, the CDR3 spans 13 amino acids. Only the CDR3 portion is preserved as DNA: 39 bases, with reading frame beginning at the first base. The immunoSEQ Assay, a bias-controlled multiplex PCR, was used to amplify TCRbeta CDR3 regions from genomic DNA. Per the source publication's procedure: The number of nucleated cells in each sample was estimated from the amplification of reference gene primers within the assay. Sequence reads were collapsed and filtered to measure the absolute abundance of every unique TCRbeta CDR3 rearrangement. For each sample, productive Simpson clonality was calculated as the square root of Simpson's diversity index across productive rearrangements. TCRdb re-hosts the immuneACCESS table, in-frame sequences only. Its copies lack some clones; in the studies checked, an unresolved V gene accounts for under half of them, and the cause for the rest is not known. D and trimming were read from the DNA, whereas the V and J calls and clone size are those reported in that table. Recorded for this sample are tens of thousands of clones; approximately 86% of them occurred a single time. Of the sample, roughly 15% falls within the top ten clones.

Collaborating institutions collected whole blood in K2EDTA tubes following their own protocols. Collaborator samples were shipped for TCRbeta analysis as frozen whole blood, isolated PBMCs, or DNA extracted from either sample type. For this clone: Its antigen remains unidentified. Base qualities are not at hand, and no much larger clone is one base apart.

The sample was peripheral blood. This receptor was identified in a human donor in a cohort sampled during active COVID-19. The rearranged chain carries TRBV23-1 and TRBJ1-5; a weak D assignment points to TRBD1 (6 bases agree). TRBV23-1 is an open reading frame, and its role is uncertain. The CDR3 sequence is CASSQTGNQPQHF. The nucleotide sequence is TGCGCCAGCAGTCAAACAGGGAATCAGCCCCAGCATTTT.